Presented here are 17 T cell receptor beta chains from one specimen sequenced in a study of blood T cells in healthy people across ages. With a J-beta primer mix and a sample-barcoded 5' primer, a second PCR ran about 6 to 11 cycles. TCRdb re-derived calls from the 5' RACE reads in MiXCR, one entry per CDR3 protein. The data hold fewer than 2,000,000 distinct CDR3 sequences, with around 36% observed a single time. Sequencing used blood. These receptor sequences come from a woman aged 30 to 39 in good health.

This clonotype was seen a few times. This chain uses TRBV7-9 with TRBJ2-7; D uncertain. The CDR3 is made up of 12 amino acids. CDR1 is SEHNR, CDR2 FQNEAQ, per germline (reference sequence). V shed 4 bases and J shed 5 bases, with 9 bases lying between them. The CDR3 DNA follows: TGTGCCAGCAGCTCTCATAGGCACGAGCAGTACTTC. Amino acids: CASSSHRHEQYF.

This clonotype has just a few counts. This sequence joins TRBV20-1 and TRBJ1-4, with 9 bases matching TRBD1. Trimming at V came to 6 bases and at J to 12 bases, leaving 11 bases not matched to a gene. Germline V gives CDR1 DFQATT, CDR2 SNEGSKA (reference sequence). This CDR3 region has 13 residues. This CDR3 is CSARTGGGVQLFF. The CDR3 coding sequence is TGCAGTGCCAGAACAGGGGGCGGAGTGCAACTGTTTTTT.

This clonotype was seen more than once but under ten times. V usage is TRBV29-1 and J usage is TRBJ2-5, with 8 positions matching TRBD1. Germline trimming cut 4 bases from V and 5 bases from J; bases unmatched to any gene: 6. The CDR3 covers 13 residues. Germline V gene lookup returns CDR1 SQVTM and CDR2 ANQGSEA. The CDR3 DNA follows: TGCAGCGTTGCTACGCAGGGGGCGGAGACCCAGTACTTC. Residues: CSVATQGAETQYF.

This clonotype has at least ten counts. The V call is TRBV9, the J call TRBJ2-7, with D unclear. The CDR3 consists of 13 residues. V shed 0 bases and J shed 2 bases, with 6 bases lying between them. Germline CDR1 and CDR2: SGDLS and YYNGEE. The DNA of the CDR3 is TGTGCCAGCAGCGTAGGGCAGACCTACGAGCAGTACTTC. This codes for CASSVGQTYEQYF.

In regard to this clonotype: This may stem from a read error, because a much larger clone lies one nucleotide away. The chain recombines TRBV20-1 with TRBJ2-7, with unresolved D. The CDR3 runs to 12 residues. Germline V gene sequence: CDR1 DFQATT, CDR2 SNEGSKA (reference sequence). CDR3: CRAKSEAYEQYF. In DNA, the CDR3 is TGCAGGGCTAAAAGCGAGGCCTACGAGCAGTACTTC.

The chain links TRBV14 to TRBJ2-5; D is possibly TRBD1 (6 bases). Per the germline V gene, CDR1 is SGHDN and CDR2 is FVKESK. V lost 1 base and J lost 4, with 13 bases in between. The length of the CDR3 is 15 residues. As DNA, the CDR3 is TGTGCCAGCAGCCAAGGAGGGGGTTTTTTAGAGACCCAGTACTTC. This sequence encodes CASSQGGGFLETQYF.

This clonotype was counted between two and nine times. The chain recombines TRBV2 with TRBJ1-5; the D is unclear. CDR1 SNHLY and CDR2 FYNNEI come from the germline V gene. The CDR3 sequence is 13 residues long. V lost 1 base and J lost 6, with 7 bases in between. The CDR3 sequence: CASSEGGPQPQHF. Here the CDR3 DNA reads TGTGCCAGCAGTGAAGGAGGCCCTCAGCCCCAGCATTTT. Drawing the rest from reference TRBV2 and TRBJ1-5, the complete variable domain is EPEVTQTPSHQVTQMGQEVILRCVPISNHLYFYWYRQILGQKVEFLVSFYNNEISEKSEIFDDQFSVERPDGSNFTLKIRSTKLEDSAMYFCASSEGGPQPQHFGDGTRLSIL.

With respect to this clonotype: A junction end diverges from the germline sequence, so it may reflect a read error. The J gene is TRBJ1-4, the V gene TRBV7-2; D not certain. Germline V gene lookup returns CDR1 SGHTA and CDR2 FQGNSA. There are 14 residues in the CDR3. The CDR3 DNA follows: TGTGCCAGCAGTCCCGGGATACCGAAAGGAAAACGGTTTTTT. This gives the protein CASSPGIPKGKRFF.

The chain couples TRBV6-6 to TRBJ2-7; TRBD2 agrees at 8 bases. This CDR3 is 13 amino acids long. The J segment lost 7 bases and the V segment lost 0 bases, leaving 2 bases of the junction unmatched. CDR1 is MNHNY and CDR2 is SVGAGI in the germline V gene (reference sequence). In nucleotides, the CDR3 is TGTGCCAGCAGTTACTCTGGACTAGCAGAGCAGTACTTC. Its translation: CASSYSGLAEQYF.

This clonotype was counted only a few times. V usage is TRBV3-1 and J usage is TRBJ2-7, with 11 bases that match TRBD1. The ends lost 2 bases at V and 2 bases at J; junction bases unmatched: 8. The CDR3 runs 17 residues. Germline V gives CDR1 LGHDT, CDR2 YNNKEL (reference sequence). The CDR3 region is CASSQPGQGAHAYEQYF. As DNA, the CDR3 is TGTGCCAGCAGCCAACCCGGACAGGGGGCGCATGCCTACGAGCAGTACTTC.

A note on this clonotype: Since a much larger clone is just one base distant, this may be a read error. This CDR3 is CNSPPTGEVDTQYF. In DNA form, the CDR3 reads TGCAATTCCCCTCCTACGGGAGAGGTGGATACGCAGTATTTT. The V and J genes are TRBV20-1 and TRBJ2-3; weak D call: TRBD2 (6 bases). Germline assignment: CDR1 DFQATT and CDR2 SNEGSKA (reference sequence). The CDR3 runs 14 residues.

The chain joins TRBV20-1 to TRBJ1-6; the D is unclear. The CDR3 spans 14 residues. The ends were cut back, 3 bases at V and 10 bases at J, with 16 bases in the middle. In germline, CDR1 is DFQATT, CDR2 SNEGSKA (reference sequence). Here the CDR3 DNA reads TGCAGTGCTAGTGACCAACCGGACTCATCACCCCTCCACTTT. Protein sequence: CSASDQPDSSPLHF.

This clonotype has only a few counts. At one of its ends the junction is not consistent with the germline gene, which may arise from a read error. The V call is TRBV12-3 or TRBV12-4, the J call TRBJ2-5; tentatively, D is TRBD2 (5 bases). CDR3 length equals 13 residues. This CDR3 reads CASSGGYEEIQYF. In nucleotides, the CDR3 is TGTGCCAGCAGTGGCGGGTACGAAGAGATCCAGTACTTC.

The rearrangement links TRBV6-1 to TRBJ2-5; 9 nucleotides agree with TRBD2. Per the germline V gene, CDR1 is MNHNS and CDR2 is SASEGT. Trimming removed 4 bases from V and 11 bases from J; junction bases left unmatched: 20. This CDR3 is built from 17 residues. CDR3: CASSGFPLSGRQDEQYF. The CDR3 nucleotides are TGTGCCAGCAGTGGCTTTCCCTTGAGCGGGAGGCAGGATGAGCAGTACTTC.

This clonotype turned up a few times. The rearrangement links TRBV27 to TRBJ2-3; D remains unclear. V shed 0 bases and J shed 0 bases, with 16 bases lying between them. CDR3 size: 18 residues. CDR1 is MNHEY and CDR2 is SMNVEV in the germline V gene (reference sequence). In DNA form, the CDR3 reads TGTGCCAGCAGTTTATCTCCCTTCATGCTAGGGAGCACAGATACGCAGTATTTT. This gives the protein CASSLSPFMLGSTDTQYF.

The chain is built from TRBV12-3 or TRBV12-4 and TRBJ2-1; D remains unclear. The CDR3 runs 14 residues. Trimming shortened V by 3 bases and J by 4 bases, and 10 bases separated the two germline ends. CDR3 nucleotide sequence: TGTGCCAGCAGTTTTCTTTTTCAGTACAATGAGCAGTTCTTC. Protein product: CASSFLFQYNEQFF.

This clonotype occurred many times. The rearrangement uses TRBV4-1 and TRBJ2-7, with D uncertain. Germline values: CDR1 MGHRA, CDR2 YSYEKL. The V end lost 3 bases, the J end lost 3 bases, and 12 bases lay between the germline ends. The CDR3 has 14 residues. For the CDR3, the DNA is TGCGCCAGCAGCCAGGTGGTTGTAAGCTACGAGCAGTACTTC. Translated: CASSQVVVSYEQYF.